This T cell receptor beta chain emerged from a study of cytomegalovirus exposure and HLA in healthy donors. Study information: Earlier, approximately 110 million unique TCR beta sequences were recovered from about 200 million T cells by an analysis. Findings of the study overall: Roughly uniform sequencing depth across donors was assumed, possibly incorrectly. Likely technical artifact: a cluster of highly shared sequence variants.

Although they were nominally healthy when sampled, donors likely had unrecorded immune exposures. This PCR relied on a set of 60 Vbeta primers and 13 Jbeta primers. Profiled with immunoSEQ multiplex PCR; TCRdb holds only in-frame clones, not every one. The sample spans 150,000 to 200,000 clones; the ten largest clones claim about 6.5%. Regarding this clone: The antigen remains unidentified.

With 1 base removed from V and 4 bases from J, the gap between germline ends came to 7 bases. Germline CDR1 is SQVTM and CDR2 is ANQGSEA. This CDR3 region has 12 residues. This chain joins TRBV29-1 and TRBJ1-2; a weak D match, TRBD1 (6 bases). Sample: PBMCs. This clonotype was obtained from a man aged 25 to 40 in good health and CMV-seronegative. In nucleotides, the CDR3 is TGCAGCGTTGAAGTACAGGGCTATGGCTACACCTTC. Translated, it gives CSVEVQGYGYTF.